The 18 T cell receptor beta chains below were found in one sample sequenced in a study of glioma-infiltrating T cells. Using RNA template, CDR3s of TCR alpha and beta were amplified with iRepertoire arm-PCR. In TCRdb, the multiplex PCR reads were re-called with MiXCR into one record per CDR3 protein. The data show approximately 400,000 distinct CDR3 sequences, less than 50% seen once. Sequencing input: glioma tissue, nonneoplastic brain tissue, or PBMCs (not recorded which). The receptors derive from a human donor with low-grade glioma or glioblastoma, undergoing nonglioma brain surgery, or in good health (not recorded which).

This clonotype was seen repeatedly, ten times or more. CDR3 protein: CASTQTHSYEQYF. The CDR3, as DNA: TGTGCCAGCACCCAGACTCACTCCTACGAGCAGTACTTC. This chain links TRBV6-2 or TRBV6-3 with TRBJ2-7, with D unclear. Germline lookup yields CDR1 MNHEY and CDR2 SVGEGT. The V end lost 7 bases, the J end lost 0 bases, and 10 bases lay between the germline ends. The CDR3 extends over 13 amino acids.

A remark on this clonotype: A much larger clone differs by one base, so this may be a read error. The rearrangement joins TRBV6-2 or TRBV6-3 to TRBJ2-7; no definite D call. Trimming shortened V by 0 bases and J by 3 bases, and 15 bases separated the two germline ends. This CDR3 spans 16 amino acids. Looked up from germline, CDR1 is MNHEY and CDR2 is SVGEGT. DNA of the CDR3: TGTGCCAGCAGTTACTCGGTAGAAGTGGCCTACTACGAGCAGTACTTC. Translated, it gives CASSYSVEVAYYEQYF.

This clonotype was found a few times. The chain is built from TRBV4-3 and TRBJ2-5, with a possible D match to TRBD1 (6 bases). The CDR3 runs 14 residues. Deletions cut 5 bases from V and 5 bases from J, with 15 bases between. CDR1 is LGHNA, CDR2 YSLEER, per germline. In DNA, the CDR3 is TGCGCCAGCAGCTTTGACAGGAATGGCGAGACCCAGTACTTC. Protein product: CASSFDRNGETQYF.

This chain links TRBV12-3 or TRBV12-4 with TRBJ1-4, with D unclear. This CDR3 is built from 13 residues. V lost 8 bases and J lost 6, with 13 bases in between. The CDR3 DNA follows: TGTGCCAGCCGACCCGACGGAGATGAAAAACTGTTTTTT. It encodes CASRPDGDEKLFF.

This clonotype was seen repeatedly, ten times or more. The chain links TRBV28 to TRBJ2-3; D is uncertain. Trimming took off 2 bases at V and 0 bases at J, with 12 bases between the two ends. Germline loops: CDR1 MDHEN, CDR2 SYDVKM. This CDR3 has 16 amino acids. CDR3 sequence reads: CASSLKGPPSTDTQYF. In DNA, the CDR3 is TGTGCCAGCAGTTTAAAGGGCCCGCCGAGCACAGATACGCAGTATTTT.

The CDR3 spells CSARDLLWYTDTQYF. The CDR3 nucleotides read TGCAGTGCTAGGGACCTACTGTGGTACACAGATACGCAGTATTTT. The chain recombines TRBV20-1 with TRBJ2-3, with D hard to call. Germline V gene data show CDR1 as DFQATT and CDR2 as SNEGSKA (reference sequence). The CDR3 has 15 amino acids. V was shortened by 3 bases and J by 2 bases, with 15 bases between the two germline ends.

This clonotype was detected a few times. A much larger clone lies one base from this, so it may be a read error. The genes are TRBV28 and TRBJ2-1; D is perhaps TRBD2 (6 bases). This CDR3 has 13 residues. Trimming stripped 6 bases from V and 9 bases from J, with 15 bases between. The V gene's germline CDR1 is MDHEN and CDR2 SYDVKM. The CDR3 sequence is CASSTGTGPEQFF. The CDR3 coding sequence is TGTGCCAGCAGCACCGGGACTGGACCTGAGCAGTTCTTC.

The chain is built from TRBV5-4 and TRBJ2-7, with TRBD2 matching over 14 bases. The J segment lost 1 base and the V segment lost 4 bases, leaving 4 bases of the junction unmatched. The germline CDR1 and CDR2 sequences are SGHNT and YYREEE (reference sequence). The CDR3 runs 16 residues. CDR3 DNA: TGTGCCAGCAGCAACGGACTAGCGGGAGGATCCTACGAGCAGTACTTC. Its translation is CASSNGLAGGSYEQYF.

This clonotype appeared a few times. This chain links TRBV7-9 with TRBJ1-1; D is undetermined. V was trimmed by 1 base and J by 6 bases, leaving 12 bases between them. Germline V gives CDR1 SEHNR, CDR2 FQNEAQ (reference sequence). CDR3 size: 14 residues. The DNA of the CDR3 is TGTGCCAGCAGCTTAGTTTCCCCGGGGTCTGAAGCTTTCTTT. Residues: CASSLVSPGSEAFF.

The V and J genes are TRBV5-1 and TRBJ2-5; D is unclear. CDR3 length equals 14 residues. From germline, CDR1 is SGHRS and CDR2 YFSETQ. The germline V and J ends were trimmed by 3 bases and 3 bases, with 12 bases remaining between them. CDR3 coding DNA: TGCGCCAGCAGCTCCCACTCGAAAAAAGAGACCCAGTACTTC. This encodes CASSSHSKKETQYF.

Comments on this clonotype: At one end, the junction sequence differs from germline, possibly due to a read error. The chain joins TRBV20-1 to TRBJ2-1; D call uncertain. This CDR3 has 12 amino acids. Germline V lookup: CDR1 DFQATT, CDR2 SNEGSKA (reference sequence). The CDR3 region has the DNA TGCAGTGCTAGACCCCCCTACAATGAGCAGCTCTTC. Amino acids: CSARPPYNEQLF.

A note on this clonotype: A much larger clone lies one base from this, so it may be a read error. Since no conserved phenylalanine or tryptophan closes the CDR3, a read error is the likely cause. The J gene is TRBJ1-1, the V gene TRBV28; TRBD1 aligns across 11 bases. Trimming at V came to 3 bases and at J to 9 bases, leaving 9 bases not matched to a gene. The CDR3 loop spans 15 amino acids. In germline, CDR1 is MDHEN, CDR2 SYDVKM. CDR3 in DNA: TGTGCCAGCAGTTTTCCCCTAGGACAGGGGGCTAAAGCTTTCTCT. Translation: CASSFPLGQGAKAFS.

To note about this clonotype: This likely comes from a read error, as the CDR3 has no conserved phenylalanine or tryptophan at its end. The chain recombines TRBV28 with TRBJ1-4; TRBD1 might be the D (5 bases). The CDR3 extends over 15 amino acids. V was pared by 5 bases and J by 2 bases, with 12 bases between. Germline-derived CDR1 and CDR2 are MDHEN and SYDVKM. CDR3: CASSSPGATNEKLFS. In DNA, the CDR3 is TGTGCCAGCAGTAGCCCCGGGGCCACTAATGAAAAACTGTTTTCT.

The chain recombines TRBV7-2 with TRBJ2-7; perhaps TRBD1 as D (5 bases). Germline V CDR1 and CDR2: SGHTA, FQGNSA. The CDR3 consists of 15 residues. V was trimmed by 4 bases and J by 2 bases, leaving 15 bases between them. The CDR3 DNA reads as TGTGCCAGCAGCTCCAGGGTGACCAACCCCTACGAGCAGTACTTC. It is translated as CASSSRVTNPYEQYF.

As to this clonotype: An end of the junction differs from the germline gene, which may be a read error. The gene calls are TRBV7-3 and TRBJ2-2; D is perhaps TRBD1 or TRBD2 (6 bases each). Germline V lookup: CDR1 SGHTA, CDR2 FQGTGA. The CDR3 contains 15 residues. CDR3 DNA sequence: TGCGCCAGCAGCCTGACCGGAGGGGGCACCGGGGAGCTGTTTTTT. Translation gives CASSLTGGGTGELFF. Full variable domain (missing parts from reference TRBV7-3 and TRBJ2-2): GAGVSQTPSNKVTEKGKYVELRCDPISGHTALYWYRQSLGQGPEFLIYFQGTGAADDSGLPNDRFFAVRPEGSVSTLKIQRTERGDSAVYLCASSLTGGGTGELFFGEGSRLTVL.

There are a few counts of this clonotype. This sequence joins TRBV6-1 and TRBJ2-3; D possibly uses TRBD1 or TRBD2 (6 bases each). The CDR3 sequence is 16 residues long. The germline V and J ends were trimmed by 0 bases and 2 bases, with 12 bases remaining between them. Germline V gene data show CDR1 as MNHNS and CDR2 as SASEGT. The DNA for the CDR3 is TGTGCCAGCAGTGAAGCCAGAGGGGGGTACACAGATACGCAGTATTTT. It specifies CASSEARGGYTDTQYF.

About this clonotype itself: Germline is not matched at one junction end, which may reflect a read error. The chain has TRBV27 and TRBJ1-6; tentatively, D is TRBD1 (5 bases). CDR1 and CDR2 from the germline V gene are MNHEY and SMNVEV (reference sequence). This CDR3 has 16 amino acids. CDR3 amino acids: CGSSGPGSLGYSPLHF. In DNA form, the CDR3 reads TGTGGCAGCAGTGGCCCAGGGAGCTTGGGTTATTCACCCCTCCACTTT.

V gene TRBV3-1 combines with J gene TRBJ2-7; D is unclear. Germline assignment: CDR1 LGHDT and CDR2 YNNKEL (reference sequence). The CDR3 contains 12 residues. Deletions cut 2 bases from V and 6 bases from J, with 8 bases between. The CDR3 is CASSQSVAEQYF. The DNA of the CDR3 is TGTGCCAGCAGCCAATCGGTTGCCGAGCAGTACTTC.